This section outlines one TCR beta chain sequence together with its context. This sample was taken from a study of OX40 agonist ivuxolimab in advanced cancers. Study information: Previous treatment with anti-PD-1, anti-PD-L1 or anti-CTLA-4 therapy was allowed; more than 35% had received some.

CDR3 length: 14 residues. Germline V lookup: CDR1 KGHSH, CDR2 LQKENI. Between the trimmed V and J ends, which lost 0 bases and 0 bases, there was a span of 5 bases. TCRdb's copy holds only in-frame clones and misses some; the assay was immunoSEQ multiplex PCR. The sample contains around 66,000 clones, around 90% of which appear only once. The sequences come from CD4+ or CD8+ T cells sorted from blood, collected in a trial of the OX40 agonist ivuxolimab. The V and J genes are TRBV18 and TRBJ2-5, with unresolved D. The sequence was obtained from an adult with an advanced solid tumor such as melanoma, head and neck, liver or kidney cancer. CDR3 in DNA: TGTGCCAGCTCACCACCACAGAACCAAGAGACCCAGTACTTC. Translating gives CASSPPQNQETQYF.